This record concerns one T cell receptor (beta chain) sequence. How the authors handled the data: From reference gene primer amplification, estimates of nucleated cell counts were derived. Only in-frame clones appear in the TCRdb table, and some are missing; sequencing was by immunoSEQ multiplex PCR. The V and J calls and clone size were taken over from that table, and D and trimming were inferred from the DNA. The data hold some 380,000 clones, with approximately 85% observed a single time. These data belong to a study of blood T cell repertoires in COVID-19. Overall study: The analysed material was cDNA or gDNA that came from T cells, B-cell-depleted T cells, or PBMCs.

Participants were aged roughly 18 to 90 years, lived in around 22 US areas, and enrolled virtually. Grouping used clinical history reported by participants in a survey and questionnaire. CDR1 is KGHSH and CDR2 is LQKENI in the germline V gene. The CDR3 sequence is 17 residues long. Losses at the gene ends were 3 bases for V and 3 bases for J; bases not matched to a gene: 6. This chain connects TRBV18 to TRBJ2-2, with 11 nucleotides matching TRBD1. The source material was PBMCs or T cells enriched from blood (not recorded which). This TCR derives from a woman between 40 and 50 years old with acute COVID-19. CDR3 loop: CASSPSGTGGYTGELFF. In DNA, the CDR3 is TGTGCCAGCTCACCTTCCGGGACAGGGGGATACACCGGGGAGCTGTTTTTT.